A selection of T cell receptor beta chains follows, all from one sample in a study of cytomegalovirus exposure and HLA in healthy donors. Profiled with immunoSEQ multiplex PCR; TCRdb holds only in-frame clones, not every one. Of some 180,000 clones listed, roughly four fifths were seen once; the top ten hold 2.9%. Sequences were obtained from PBMCs. Receptors originate from a male donor in good health and CMV-seronegative. Both conserved end residues are trimmed from each CDR3. The order of the fields is CDR3 protein, D gene, V gene, J gene. D genes are given only for firm matches.

CDR3 protein: ASSGERPYNEQF
D gene: -
V gene: TRBV6-1
J gene: TRBJ2-1

CDR3 protein: ASSGAGDPYNEQF
D gene: TRBD2
V gene: TRBV11-3
J gene: TRBJ2-1

CDR3 protein: ASIPLGGRNQPQH
D gene: -
V gene: TRBV28
J gene: TRBJ1-5

CDR3 protein: ASRELDGLSGANVLT
D gene: -
V gene: TRBV11-2
J gene: TRBJ2-6

CDR3 protein: ASSHTGGGTEAF
D gene: TRBD1
V gene: TRBV4-1
J gene: TRBJ1-1

CDR3 protein: ASSATSGNTGELF
D gene: TRBD2
V gene: TRBV7-3
J gene: TRBJ2-2

CDR3 protein: ASSVGGGNQPQH
D gene: -
V gene: TRBV9
J gene: TRBJ1-5

CDR3 protein: AWSPRVNTEAF
D gene: -
V gene: TRBV30
J gene: TRBJ1-1

CDR3 protein: ASSIRPYRSISQPQH
D gene: -
V gene: TRBV28
J gene: TRBJ1-5

CDR3 protein: ASGTQGSGTEAF
D gene: -
V gene: TRBV7-9
J gene: TRBJ1-1

CDR3 protein: ASSLTETGPPF
D gene: TRBD1
V gene: TRBV27
J gene: TRBJ1-1

CDR3 protein: ASSYSSYEQY
D gene: -
V gene: TRBV5-1
J gene: TRBJ2-7

CDR3 protein: ASSQGRGTSRGEQY
D gene: TRBD2
V gene: TRBV4-1
J gene: TRBJ2-7

CDR3 protein: ASSYRPGWDEQF
D gene: -
V gene: TRBV6-5
J gene: TRBJ2-1

CDR3 protein: ASSLVRGGEQF
D gene: TRBD2
V gene: TRBV28
J gene: TRBJ2-1

CDR3 protein: ASSRTSTDTQY
D gene: -
V gene: TRBV6-4
J gene: TRBJ2-3

CDR3 protein: ATSKPGQPYSGANVLT
D gene: -
V gene: TRBV15
J gene: TRBJ2-6

CDR3 protein: ASSIWDSLMDSNYGYT
D gene: TRBD1
V gene: TRBV19
J gene: TRBJ1-2

CDR3 protein: ASGAGDGSTDTQY
D gene: TRBD2
V gene: TRBV7-3
J gene: TRBJ2-3

CDR3 protein: ASSEGNYYEQY
D gene: -
V gene: TRBV10-2
J gene: TRBJ2-7

CDR3 protein: AWASGGPYNEQF
D gene: TRBD2
V gene: TRBV30
J gene: TRBJ2-1

CDR3 protein: ASSGGSYEQY
D gene: -
V gene: TRBV18
J gene: TRBJ2-7

CDR3 protein: ASSERGGNSPLH
D gene: -
V gene: TRBV2
J gene: TRBJ1-6

CDR3 protein: ACPGLAGEPKSPSYEQY
D gene: TRBD2
V gene: TRBV30
J gene: -